This entry features one TCR beta chain sequence. Its target is not known. Measured with immunoSEQ multiplex PCR; TCRdb has only the in-frame clones, and not every one. The sample yields about 61,000 clones, 82% seen once. This record comes from a study of OX40 agonist ivuxolimab in advanced cancers. Background on the study: At doses from 0.01 to 10 mg/kg, patients were given intravenous ivuxolimab every 2 weeks. The group had a mean age of roughly 56 years, ranged from roughly 20 to 79, and was 82.7% male. The study, taken as a whole, reports: Among the lowest levels of clonal expansion were found in partial responders at 0.1-3.0 mg/kg.

Trimming took 2 bases from V and 4 from J, leaving 14 bases between them. Germline V CDR1 and CDR2: ENHRY, SYGVKD. The CDR3 runs to 15 residues. The chain joins TRBV10-3 to TRBJ1-2; D may be TRBD1 (6 bases). This specimen was CD4+ or CD8+ T cells sorted from blood, taken in a trial of the OX40 agonist ivuxolimab. The receptor's source is an adult with an advanced solid tumor such as melanoma, head and neck, liver or kidney cancer. As DNA, the CDR3 is TGTGCCATCAGTGAGGGGGAGACAGGCACCTATGGCTACACCTTC. It yields the protein CAISEGETGTYGYTF.